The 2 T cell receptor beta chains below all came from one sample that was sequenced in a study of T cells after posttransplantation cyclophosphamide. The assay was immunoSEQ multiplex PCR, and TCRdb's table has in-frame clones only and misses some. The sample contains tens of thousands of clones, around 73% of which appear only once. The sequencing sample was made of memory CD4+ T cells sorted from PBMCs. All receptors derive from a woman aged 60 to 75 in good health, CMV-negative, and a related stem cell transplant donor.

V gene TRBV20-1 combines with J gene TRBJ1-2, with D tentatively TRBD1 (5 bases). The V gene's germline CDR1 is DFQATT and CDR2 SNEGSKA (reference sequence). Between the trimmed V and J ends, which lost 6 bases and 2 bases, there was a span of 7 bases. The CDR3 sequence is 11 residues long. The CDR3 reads CSAKGNYGYTF. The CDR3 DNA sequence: TGCAGTGCCAAGGGGAACTATGGCTACACCTTC.

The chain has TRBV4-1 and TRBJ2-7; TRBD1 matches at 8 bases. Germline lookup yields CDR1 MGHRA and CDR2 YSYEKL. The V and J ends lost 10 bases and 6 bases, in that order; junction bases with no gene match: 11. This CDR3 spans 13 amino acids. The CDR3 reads CATRGRGLGEQYF. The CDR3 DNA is TGCGCCACCAGGGGCAGGGGGCTGGGCGAGCAGTACTTC.